Listed below are T cell receptor beta chains from one sample, sequenced in a study of regulatory T cells in long-lasting Graves disease. A single record per CDR3 protein comes from TCRdb applying MiXCR to the multiplex PCR reads. Counted here are about 470,000 distinct CDR3 sequences, 20% to 25% occurring once; the ten biggest clones make up 7.8%. The sample was peripheral blood mononuclear cells (PBMCs), taken when the disease was refractory, from a patient treated with antithyroid drugs. Source of these receptors: a female donor with Graves disease. CDR3s include the opening cysteine and the closing phenylalanine or tryptophan. A D gene is named only where the DNA matches it firmly. A row's size may be missing; if present it is once, few, many or a size class.

d_gene | j_gene | v_gene | abundance | CDR3aa | CDR3nt
TRBD1 | TRBJ1-1 | TRBV15 | . | CATSSDRGLGENTEAFF | TGTGCCACCAGCAGTGACAGGGGCTTGGGAGAGAACACTGAAGCTTTCTTT
TRBD1 | TRBJ1-2 | TRBV15 | many | CATSRDGQGLYGYTF | TGTGCCACCAGCAGAGATGGACAGGGCCTCTATGGCTACACCTTC
. | TRBJ2-1 | TRBV7-2 | . | CASSLETSFDEQFF | TGTGCCAGCAGCCTGGAAACAAGTTTCGATGAGCAGTTCTTC
. | TRBJ1-5 | TRBV6-1 | many | CASRRGRDSSNQPQHF | TGTGCCAGCAGACGAGGCAGGGATTCTAGCAATCAGCCCCAGCATTTT
TRBD2 | TRBJ2-7 | TRBV3-1 | . | CASSQTSGSLIPSEQYF | TGTGCCAGCAGCCAGACTAGCGGGAGTCTTATCCCCTCCGAGCAGTACTTC
TRBD1 | TRBJ2-7 | TRBV25-1 | many | CASSERGQSYEQYF | TGTGCCAGCAGTGAAAGGGGACAGTCTTACGAGCAGTACTTC
. | TRBJ2-7 | TRBV6-1 | many | CASKYYEQYF | TGTGCCAGCAAATACTACGAGCAGTACTTC
. | TRBJ2-7 | TRBV11-2 | many | CASSPPPGYEQYF | TGTGCCAGCAGCCCTCCGCCCGGCTACGAGCAGTACTTC
. | TRBJ1-5 | TRBV9 | . | CASSDGTDSNQPQHF | TGTGCCAGCAGCGATGGGACGGATAGCAATCAGCCCCAGCATTTT
TRBD1 | TRBJ1-1 | TRBV19 | many | CASSQWTGGDMNTEAFF | TGTGCCAGTAGTCAATGGACAGGGGGCGACATGAACACTGAAGCTTTCTTT
TRBD1 | TRBJ2-7 | TRBV3-1 | . | CASSPDPGTAYDQYF | TGTGCCAGCAGCCCGGACCCAGGGACAGCATACGATCAGTACTTC
. | TRBJ2-7 | TRBV5-1 | . | CASSLGAGRTYEQYF | TGCGCCAGCAGCTTGGGAGCGGGCAGAACCTACGAGCAGTACTTC
. | TRBJ2-3 | TRBV4-3 | . | CASSQSSQGRVDTQYF | TGCGCCAGCAGCCAGTCTTCCCAGGGGAGGGTAGATACGCAGTATTTT
. | TRBJ1-1 | TRBV27 | . | CASKGKVGGTEAFF | TGTGCCTCTAAGGGGAAGGTGGGGGGTACTGAAGCTTTCTTT
. | TRBJ1-4 | TRBV4-1 | . | CASSQESVMDEKLFF | TGCGCCAGCAGCCAAGAATCCGTCATGGATGAAAAACTGTTTTTT
. | TRBJ1-5 | TRBV19 | . | CASSIIDRINQPQHF | TGTGCCAGTAGTATAATCGACCGGATAAATCAGCCCCAGCATTTT
. | TRBJ2-2 | TRBV7-3 | few | CASSPRQARVTGELFF | TGTGCCAGCAGCCCGAGACAGGCCCGTGTCACCGGGGAGCTGTTTTTT
TRBD1 | TRBJ1-1 | TRBV5-1 | few | CASSLGTGRDEAFF | TGCGCCAGCAGCTTGGGGACAGGGAGAGATGAAGCTTTCTTT
. | TRBJ2-2 | TRBV29-1 | many | CSVGHLGRTGELFF | TGCAGCGTTGGTCATTTAGGGAGGACCGGGGAGCTGTTTTTT
. | TRBJ1-1 | TRBV19 | . | CASWGPQENTEAFF | TGTGCCAGTTGGGGGCCACAGGAGAACACTGAAGCTTTCTTT
. | TRBJ2-3 | TRBV27 | . | CASSLEQGTDTQYF | TGTGCCAGCAGTTTGGAACAGGGAACAGATACGCAGTATTTT
. | TRBJ1-1 | TRBV6-1 | few | CASSLDRFMNTEAFF | TGTGCCAGCAGCCTCGACAGATTCATGAACACTGAAGCTTTCTTT
TRBD1 | TRBJ2-1 | TRBV11-2 | . | CASSLVRGQGLNEQFF | TGTGCCAGCAGCTTAGTAAGGGGACAGGGGTTAAATGAGCAGTTCTTC
TRBD2 | TRBJ2-7 | TRBV20-1 | . | CSARPRRGRAVYEQYF | TGCAGTGCTAGGCCCCGAAGAGGGAGGGCCGTCTACGAGCAGTACTTC
. | TRBJ2-5 | TRBV7-9 | many | CASSPNGTKKETQYF | TGTGCCAGCAGCCCCAACGGAACCAAGAAAGAGACCCAGTACTTC
. | TRBJ2-7 | TRBV29-1 | many | CSVDWQGGEQYF | TGCAGCGTCGACTGGCAGGGTGGCGAGCAGTACTTC